The sequence of this TCR beta chain was determined in a study of CD8+ T cells in alopecia areata. About the research overall: It was 6 to 18 months of tofacitinib, and then there were 6 months off drug. Notes on the study in general: Clonality exceeded that of normal scalp in lesional scalp, most notably in alopecia totalis/universalis.

Following RNA extraction, reverse transcription yielded cDNA that acted as the sequencing template. TCRdb's table, derived via immunoSEQ multiplex PCR, lists solely in-frame clones and lacks some. The table shows over 100,000 clones, with approximately 49% occurring only once. Per germline, CDR1 MNHEY and CDR2 SMNVEV (reference sequence). The junction had 4 bases not matched to a gene; V was cut back by 4 bases and J by 2 bases. The CDR3 loop spans 14 amino acids. The study team obtained lesional scalp punch biopsies and peripheral blood from alopecia areata patients. As to this clone: What it binds is not known.

The clonotype comes from a human donor with alopecia areata. Material: CD8+ T cells sorted from blood, obtained at week 0. V and J are TRBV27 and TRBJ2-7; 8 nucleotides agree with TRBD1. Written as DNA, the CDR3 is TGTGCCAGCAGTTCAACAGGGGGAGCCTACGAGCAGTACTTC. It encodes CASSSTGGAYEQYF.